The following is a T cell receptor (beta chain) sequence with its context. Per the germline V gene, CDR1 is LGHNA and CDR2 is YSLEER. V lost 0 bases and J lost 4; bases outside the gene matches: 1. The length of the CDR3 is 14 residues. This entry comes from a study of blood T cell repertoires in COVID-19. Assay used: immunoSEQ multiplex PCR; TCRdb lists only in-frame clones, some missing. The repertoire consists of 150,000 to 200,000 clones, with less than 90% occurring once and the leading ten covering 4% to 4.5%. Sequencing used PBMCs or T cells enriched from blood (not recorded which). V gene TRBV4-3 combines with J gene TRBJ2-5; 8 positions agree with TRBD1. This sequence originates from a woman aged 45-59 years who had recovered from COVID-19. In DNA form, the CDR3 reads TGCGCCAGCAGCCAAGACGGGACAGGAGAGACCCAGTACTTC. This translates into CASSQDGTGETQYF.